The clone carrying this T cell receptor (beta chain) was seen ten or more times. TCRdb called the RT-PCR reads again in MiXCR, with one record for every CDR3 protein. The sample shows about 650,000 distinct CDR3 sequences, 14% of them seen only once. This CDR3 has 14 residues. The trim removed 4 bases at V and 7 bases at J, leaving 8 bases unmatched. Germline lookup yields CDR1 MNHEY and CDR2 SVGEGT. This sample stems from a study of response to subunit inactivated influenza vaccine. The source is a man over 45 who received an inactivated influenza vaccine. The source material was PBMCs from blood, sampled about 14 days before vaccination. The chain employs TRBV6-2 or TRBV6-3 and TRBJ2-7; 9 nucleotides align to TRBD2. CDR3 sequence reads: CASSFLGLAYEQYF. CDR3 nucleotide sequence: TGTGCCAGCAGTTTCCTTGGACTAGCGTATGAGCAGTACTTC.